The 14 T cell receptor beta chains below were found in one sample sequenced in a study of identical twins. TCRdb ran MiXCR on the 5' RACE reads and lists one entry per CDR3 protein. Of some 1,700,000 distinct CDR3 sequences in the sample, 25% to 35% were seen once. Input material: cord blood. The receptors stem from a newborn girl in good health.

The CDR3 nucleotides are TGTGCCAGCGAGGGACAGTACGATGAAAAACTGTTTTTT. Protein: CASEGQYDEKLFF. V gene TRBV2 combines with J gene TRBJ1-4, with 7 bases aligning to TRBD1. The CDR3 loop spans 13 amino acids. Germline CDR1 and CDR2: SNHLY and FYNNEI. The trim removed 8 bases at V and 6 bases at J, leaving 6 bases unmatched.

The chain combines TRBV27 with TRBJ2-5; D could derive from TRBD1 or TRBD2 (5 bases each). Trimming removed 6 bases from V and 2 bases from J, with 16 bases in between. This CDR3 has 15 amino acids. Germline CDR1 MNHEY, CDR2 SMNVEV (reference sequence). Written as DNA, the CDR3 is TGTGCCAGCAGCGTCGGGACGGCAGTTCAAGAGACCCAGTACTTC. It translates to CASSVGTAVQETQYF.

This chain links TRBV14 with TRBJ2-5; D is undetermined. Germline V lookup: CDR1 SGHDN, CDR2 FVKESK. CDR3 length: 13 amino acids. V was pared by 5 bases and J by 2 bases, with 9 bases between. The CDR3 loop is CASSTWMQETQYF. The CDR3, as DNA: TGTGCCAGCAGCACCTGGATGCAAGAGACCCAGTACTTC.

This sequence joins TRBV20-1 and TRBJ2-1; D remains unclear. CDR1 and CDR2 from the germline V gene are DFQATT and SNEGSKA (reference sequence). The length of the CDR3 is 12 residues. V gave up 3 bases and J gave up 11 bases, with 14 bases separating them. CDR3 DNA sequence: TGCAGTGCTAGGTTCGACGTTCCGCAGCAGTTCTTC. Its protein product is CSARFDVPQQFF.

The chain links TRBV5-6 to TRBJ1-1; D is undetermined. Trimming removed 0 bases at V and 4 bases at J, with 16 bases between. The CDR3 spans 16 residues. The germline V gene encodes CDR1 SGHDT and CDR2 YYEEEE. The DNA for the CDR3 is TGTGCCAGCAGCTTGGCCGGCCTCGTGGCGGGCACTGAAGCTTTCTTT. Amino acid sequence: CASSLAGLVAGTEAFF. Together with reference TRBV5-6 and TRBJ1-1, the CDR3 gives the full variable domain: DAGVTQSPTHLIKTRGQQVTLRCSPKSGHDTVSWYQQALGQGPQFIFQYYEEEERQRGNFPDRFSGHQFPNYSSELNVNALLLGDSALYLCASSLAGLVAGTEAFFGQGTRLTVV.

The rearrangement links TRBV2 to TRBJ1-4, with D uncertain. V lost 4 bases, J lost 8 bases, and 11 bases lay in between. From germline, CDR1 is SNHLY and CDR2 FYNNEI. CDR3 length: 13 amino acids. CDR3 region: CASSGEGSEKLFF. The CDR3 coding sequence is TGTGCCAGCAGTGGGGAGGGAAGCGAAAAACTGTTTTTT.

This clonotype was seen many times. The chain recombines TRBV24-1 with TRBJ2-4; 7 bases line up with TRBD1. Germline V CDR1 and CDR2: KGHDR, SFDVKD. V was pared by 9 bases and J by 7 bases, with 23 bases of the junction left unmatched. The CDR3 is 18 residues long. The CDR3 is CATLPIKGGRVRENIQYF. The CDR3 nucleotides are TGTGCCACCTTGCCCATTAAAGGGGGCAGGGTGAGGGAGAACATTCAGTACTTC.

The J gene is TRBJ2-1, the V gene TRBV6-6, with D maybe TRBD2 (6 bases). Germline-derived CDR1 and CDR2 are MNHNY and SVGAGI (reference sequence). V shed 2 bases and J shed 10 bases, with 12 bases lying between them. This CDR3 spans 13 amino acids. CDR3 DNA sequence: TGTGCCAGCAGTTACGGGGGGTACTACGAGCAGTTCTTC. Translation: CASSYGGYYEQFF.

As DNA, the CDR3 is TGTGCCAGCAGCCCCTTAGGGGGCAGCGGCACTGAAGCTTTCTTT. Its protein is CASSPLGGSGTEAFF. The chain uses TRBV6-2 or TRBV6-3 and TRBJ1-1, with 7 nucleotides matching TRBD1. CDR1 and CDR2 from the germline V gene are MNHEY and SVGEGT. V was pared by 6 bases and J by 4 bases, with 11 bases of the junction left unmatched. The CDR3 is 15 residues long.

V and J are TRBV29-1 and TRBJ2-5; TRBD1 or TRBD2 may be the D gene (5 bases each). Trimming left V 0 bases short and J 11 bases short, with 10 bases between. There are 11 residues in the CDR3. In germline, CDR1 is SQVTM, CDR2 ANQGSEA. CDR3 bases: TGCAGCGTTGAAGACAGGTGGGGGCAGTACTTC. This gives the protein CSVEDRWGQYF.

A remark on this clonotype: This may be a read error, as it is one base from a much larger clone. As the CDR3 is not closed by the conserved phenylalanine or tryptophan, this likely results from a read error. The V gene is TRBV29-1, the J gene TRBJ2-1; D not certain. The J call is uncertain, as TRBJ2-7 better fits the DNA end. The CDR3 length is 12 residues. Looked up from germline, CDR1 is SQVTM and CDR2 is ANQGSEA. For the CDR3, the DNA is TGCAGCGTTGGTGAAGGGCCCTACGAGCAGTACTTA. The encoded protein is CSVGEGPYEQYL.

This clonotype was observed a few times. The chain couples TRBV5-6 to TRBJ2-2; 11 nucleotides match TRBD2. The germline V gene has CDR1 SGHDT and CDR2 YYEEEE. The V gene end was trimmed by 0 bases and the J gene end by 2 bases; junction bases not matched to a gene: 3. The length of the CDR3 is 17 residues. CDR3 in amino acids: CASSLGLAGFNTGELFF. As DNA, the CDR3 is TGTGCCAGCAGCTTGGGACTAGCGGGGTTTAACACCGGGGAGCTGTTTTTT.

The CDR3 loop reads CASSQLGGAATDTQYF. CDR3 in DNA: TGTGCCAGCAGCCAACTCGGGGGGGCAGCCACAGATACGCAGTATTTT. The gene calls are TRBV3-1 and TRBJ2-3, with TRBD2 matching 8 bases. The germline V gene encodes CDR1 LGHDT and CDR2 YNNKEL (reference sequence). J was trimmed by 2 bases and V by 2 bases; bases with no gene match: 6. CDR3 length: 16 residues.

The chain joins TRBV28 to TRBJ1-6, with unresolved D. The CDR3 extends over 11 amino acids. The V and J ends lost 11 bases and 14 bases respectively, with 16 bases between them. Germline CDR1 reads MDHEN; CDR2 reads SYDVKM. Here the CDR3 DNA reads TGTGCCGCCTCGTTCCAGGATACCCTCCACTTT. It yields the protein CAASFQDTLHF. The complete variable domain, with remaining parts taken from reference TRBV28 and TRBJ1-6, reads DVKVTQSSRYLVKRTGEKVFLECVQDMDHENMFWYRQDPGLGLRLIYFSYDVKMKEKGDIPEGYSVSREKKERFSLILESASTNQTSMYLCAASFQDTLHFGNGTRLTVT.